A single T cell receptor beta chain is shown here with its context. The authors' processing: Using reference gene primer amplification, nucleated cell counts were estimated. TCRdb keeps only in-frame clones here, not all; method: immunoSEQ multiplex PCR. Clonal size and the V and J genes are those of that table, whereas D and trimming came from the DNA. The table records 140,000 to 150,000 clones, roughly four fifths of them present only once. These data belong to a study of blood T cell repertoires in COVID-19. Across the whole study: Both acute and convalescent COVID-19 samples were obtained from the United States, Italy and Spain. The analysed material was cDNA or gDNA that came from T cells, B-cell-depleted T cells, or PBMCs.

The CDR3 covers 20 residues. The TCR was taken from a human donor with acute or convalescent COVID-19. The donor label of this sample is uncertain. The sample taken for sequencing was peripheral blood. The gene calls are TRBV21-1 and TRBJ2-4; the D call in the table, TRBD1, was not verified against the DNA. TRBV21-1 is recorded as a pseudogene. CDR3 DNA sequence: TGTGCCAGCAGCAAAATCCCCGAGGATCGACAGGCCCTAGCCAAAAACATTCAGTACTTC. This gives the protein CASSKIPEDRQALAKNIQYF.